This T cell receptor beta chain was sequenced in a study of vaccination and CD4 T cells after COVID-19. Described treatment: roughly 11-day PBMC culture with coronavirus spike peptide pools or control peptides (ViraFEST assay). Germline V gene data show CDR1 as SGHRS and CDR2 as YFSETQ. V was cut by 4 bases and J by 1 base, with 9 bases left in between. The CDR3 has 13 residues. Of note for this clonotype: Its antigen is still unknown.

The Oncomine TCR Beta short-read assay sequenced DNA from cultured CD4+ T cells. One entry per CDR3 protein, called by TCRdb with MiXCR from the PCR reads. The sample has some 20,000 distinct CDR3 sequences; approximately 45% are singletons. The V gene is TRBV5-1, the J gene TRBJ2-7; possibly TRBD2 for D (6 bases). The sequenced sample was CD4+ T cells from blood, cultured in vitro, obtained after SARS-CoV-2 vaccination. The source is a human donor who had recovered from COVID-19. The chain's CDR3 is CASSGGTSYEQYF. The CDR3 region has the DNA TGCGCCAGCAGCGGGGGGACTTCCTACGAGCAGTACTTC. The full variable domain, in which reference TRBV5-1 and TRBJ2-7 provide the parts outside the CDR3, is KAGVTQTPRYLIKTRGQQVTLSCSPISGHRSVSWYQQTPGQGLQFLFEYFSETQRNKGNFPGRFSGRQFSNSRSEMNVSTLELGDSALYLCASSGGTSYEQYFGPGTRLTVT.